Below are 32 T cell receptor beta chains sequenced from a single sample in a study of technical replicates of blood from a handful of donors. This table comes from immunoSEQ multiplex PCR, and its TCRdb copy is limited to in-frame clones, with some not included. The sample holds tens of thousands of clones, around 96% seen once. The sequenced sample was T cells isolated from PBMCs. These receptors originate from a human donor in good health.

In this sample, this clone turned up once. This chain joins TRBV6-1 and TRBJ2-5; possibly TRBD2 for D (6 bases). Germline V gives CDR1 MNHNS, CDR2 SASEGT. V gave up 6 bases and J gave up 4 bases, with 6 bases separating them. The length of the CDR3 is 11 residues. The CDR3 region is CASRGGETQYF. CDR3 in DNA: TGTGCCAGCAGGGGGGGAGAGACCCAGTACTTC.

DNA of the CDR3: TGTGCCAGCAGCTTAATGAGTAATCAGCCCCAGCATTTT. Encoded protein: CASSLMSNQPQHF. V and J are TRBV7-9 and TRBJ1-5; D is unresolved. The V gene lost 2 bases and the J gene lost 4 bases, with 6 bases spanning the gap. This CDR3 contains 13 residues. Germline V gene data show CDR1 as SEHNR and CDR2 as FQNEAQ (reference sequence).

The chain couples TRBV27 to TRBJ2-7; D may be TRBD1 (5 bases). The CDR3 loop spans 14 amino acids. CDR1 and CDR2 (germline): MNHEY, SMNVEV (reference sequence). V was clipped by 8 bases and J by 1 base, with 15 bases between them. The CDR3 region is CASCPHQGSYEQYF. As DNA, the CDR3 is TGTGCCAGCTGCCCTCATCAGGGATCCTACGAGCAGTACTTC.

This chain uses TRBV5-1 with TRBJ2-1, with 9 bases identical to TRBD2. Trimming removed 3 bases from V and 6 bases from J; junction bases left unmatched: 10. Germline assignment: CDR1 SGHRS and CDR2 YFSETQ. The CDR3 has 16 residues. The CDR3: CASSSGVAGAVNEQFF. The CDR3 DNA reads TGCGCCAGCAGCTCCGGGGTAGCGGGAGCCGTCAATGAGCAGTTCTTC.

This sequence joins TRBV12-5 and TRBJ2-7, with TRBD1 matching over 10 bases. The V and J ends lost 6 bases and 5 bases, in that order; junction bases with no gene match: 7. Germline lookup yields CDR1 LGHNT and CDR2 FRNRAP. This CDR3 comprises 14 residues. CDR3 nucleotide sequence: TGTGCTAGTGGCCTTGGACAGGGGGTCAACGAGCAGTACTTC. Amino acids: CASGLGQGVNEQYF.

This chain connects TRBV6-5 to TRBJ1-1; D not resolved. Trimming left V 0 bases short and J 11 bases short, with 13 bases between. Germline-derived CDR1 and CDR2 are MNHEY and SVGAGI. The CDR3 is 13 amino acids. This CDR3 reads CASSYSSFSLAFF. CDR3 coding DNA: TGTGCCAGCAGTTACTCTTCCTTTTCTCTGGCTTTCTTT.

This chain uses TRBV29-1 with TRBJ2-5; 9 bases are shared with TRBD1. The V gene end was trimmed by 4 bases and the J gene end by 4 bases; junction bases not matched to a gene: 7. The germline V gene encodes CDR1 SQVTM and CDR2 ANQGSEA. The CDR3 extends over 14 amino acids. CDR3 nucleotides: TGCAGCGTTGTCAACACAGGGGGCGGAGAGACCCAGTACTTC. It translates to CSVVNTGGGETQYF.

The V and J genes are TRBV13 and TRBJ2-1; D uncertain. Germline CDR1 PRHDT, CDR2 FYEKMQ (reference sequence). This CDR3 is built from 17 residues. The V gene lost 5 bases and the J gene lost 0 bases, with 17 bases spanning the gap. The CDR3 coding sequence is TGTGCCAGCAGCAATAGAGACGAGGCCAGCTCCTACAATGAGCAGTTCTTC. Protein sequence: CASSNRDEASSYNEQFF.

The chain combines TRBV28 with TRBJ2-7; TRBD1 matches 7 bases. From germline, CDR1 is MDHEN and CDR2 SYDVKM. This CDR3 region has 14 residues. The junction had 8 bases not matched to a gene; V was cut back by 7 bases and J by 2 bases. The CDR3 spells CASTTGDRPYEQYF. CDR3 bases: TGTGCCAGCACCACTGGGGACAGACCCTACGAGCAGTACTTC.

The V and J genes are TRBV7-9 and TRBJ2-1; weak D call: TRBD1 (5 bases). The ends were cut back, 2 bases at V and 2 bases at J, with 10 bases in the middle. The CDR3 runs 15 residues. Germline V CDR1 and CDR2: SEHNR, FQNEAQ (reference sequence). Here the CDR3 reads CASSLQGITYNEQFF. CDR3 sequence (DNA): TGTGCCAGCAGCTTACAGGGAATAACCTACAATGAGCAGTTCTTC.

The chain has TRBV13 and TRBJ2-7, with 8 nucleotides matching TRBD1. The germline V gene has CDR1 PRHDT and CDR2 FYEKMQ (reference sequence). This CDR3 contains 15 residues. V lost 4 bases and J lost 2; bases outside the gene matches: 7. The CDR3 bases are TGTGCCAGCAGCTCGGGAGACAGGGGACCCTACGAGCAGTACTTC. Translation gives CASSSGDRGPYEQYF.

The rearrangement joins TRBV6-5 to TRBJ1-5; 8 nucleotides line up with TRBD1. This CDR3 has 15 residues. The germline gives CDR1 MNHEY, CDR2 SVGAGI. V lost 7 bases and J lost 3; bases outside the gene matches: 8. The CDR3 region has the DNA TGTGCCAGCACCCCAGGACAGGGCTACAATCAGCCCCAGCATTTT. Its translation: CASTPGQGYNQPQHF.

The rearrangement uses TRBV28 and TRBJ2-7, with 8 positions matching TRBD1. Germline CDR1 is MDHEN and CDR2 is SYDVKM. Germline trimming cut 4 bases from V and 6 bases from J; bases unmatched to any gene: 8. CDR3 size: 14 residues. CDR3 loop: CASSSGQGNTEQYF. CDR3 DNA sequence: TGTGCCAGCAGTTCCGGACAGGGTAACACCGAGCAGTACTTC.

The chain joins TRBV27 to TRBJ2-7, with 7 bases aligning to TRBD1. V lost 3 bases, J lost 3 bases, and 2 bases stayed unmatched. The CDR3 extends over 13 amino acids. The germline gives CDR1 MNHEY, CDR2 SMNVEV (reference sequence). The CDR3 coding sequence is TGTGCCAGCAGTTTGACAGGGATCTACGAGCAGTACTTC. Translated, it gives CASSLTGIYEQYF.

The table lists this clone with a few counts. The rearrangement links TRBV19 to TRBJ1-1; a possible D gene is TRBD1 (6 bases). The CDR3 has 12 residues. V was shortened by 4 bases and J by 10 bases, with 13 bases between the two germline ends. CDR1 is LNHDA and CDR2 is SQIVND in the germline V gene (reference sequence). The CDR3 reads CASSTRDIRAFF. In DNA form, the CDR3 reads TGTGCCAGTAGTACCCGGGACATTCGAGCTTTCTTT.

Only a few counts were recorded for this clone. The chain couples TRBV5-6 to TRBJ1-1; 8 nucleotides line up with TRBD1. After removal of 1 base from V and 14 bases from J, the junction contained 10 bases not matched to a gene. This CDR3 contains 13 residues. CDR1 is SGHDT and CDR2 is YYEEEE in the germline V gene. CDR3 sequence reads: CASSLFRGLFLFF. DNA of the CDR3: TGTGCCAGCAGCTTGTTCAGGGGGCTATTTCTGTTCTTT.

The CDR3 sequence is CASSLGTRWLLGDEQFF. The CDR3 DNA reads TGTGCCAGCAGCCTCGGGACTAGATGGCTTCTCGGTGATGAGCAGTTCTTC. The chain uses TRBV28 and TRBJ2-1; 8 positions match TRBD2. Germline CDR1 MDHEN, CDR2 SYDVKM. J was trimmed by 8 bases and V by 6 bases; bases with no gene match: 18. The CDR3 spans 17 residues. Using reference TRBV28 and TRBJ2-1 for the parts outside the CDR3, the full variable domain is DVKVTQSSRYLVKRTGEKVFLECVQDMDHENMFWYRQDPGLGLRLIYFSYDVKMKEKGDIPEGYSVSREKKERFSLILESASTNQTSMYLCASSLGTRWLLGDEQFFGPGTRLTVL.

Only one count was recorded for this clone. As DNA, the CDR3 is TGTGCCAGCAGCCCATCCGGGGGGTCCTACGAGCAGTACTTC. Translated: CASSPSGGSYEQYF. The genes are TRBV9 and TRBJ2-7; 7 bases map to TRBD2. The CDR3 is 14 residues long. The V and J ends lost 4 bases and 1 base, in that order; junction bases with no gene match: 5. The germline V gene has CDR1 SGDLS and CDR2 YYNGEE.

V gene TRBV11-2 combines with J gene TRBJ2-1; 12 nucleotides align to TRBD2. The CDR3 is 16 amino acids. V trimming: 1 base; J trimming: 8 bases; junction bases outside the gene matches: 6. Germline lookup yields CDR1 SGHAT and CDR2 FQNNGV. CDR3 nucleotide sequence: TGTGCCAGCAGCTTAGGTGCTAGCGGGAGGGCTTATGAGCAGTTCTTC. Translated: CASSLGASGRAYEQFF.

CDR3 protein: CASALQGDSGYTF. DNA of the CDR3: TGTGCCAGCGCGCTCCAGGGGGATTCTGGCTACACCTTC. The chain employs TRBV5-4 and TRBJ1-2; 7 bases map to TRBD1. The length of the CDR3 is 13 residues. From germline, CDR1 is SGHNT and CDR2 YYREEE (reference sequence). Germline trimming cut 7 bases from V and 7 bases from J; bases unmatched to any gene: 10.

The V gene is TRBV28, the J gene TRBJ2-7; D perhaps matches TRBD2 (5 bases). The CDR3 totals 12 residues. V was cut by 5 bases and J by 3 bases, with 8 bases left in between. The germline CDR1 and CDR2 sequences are MDHEN and SYDVKM. The CDR3: CASSPGYYEQYF. For the CDR3, the DNA is TGTGCCAGCAGTCCGGGATACTACGAGCAGTACTTC.

There are a few counts of this clone. The genes are TRBV5-5 and TRBJ2-1, with D possibly being TRBD2 (5 bases). The CDR3 contains 16 residues. V dropped 1 base and J dropped 1 base, with 12 bases sitting between them. The germline V gene has CDR1 SGHKS and CDR2 YYEKEE (reference sequence). The CDR3 protein is CASSLRIDYSYNEQFF. The CDR3 DNA reads as TGTGCCAGCAGCTTGCGAATAGACTATTCCTACAATGAGCAGTTCTTC.

The chain is built from TRBV5-6 and TRBJ2-7; TRBD1 is a possible D gene (6 bases). This CDR3 has 13 residues. In germline, CDR1 is SGHDT, CDR2 YYEEEE. Deletions cut 3 bases from V and 2 bases from J, with 9 bases between. The CDR3 loop reads CASSSQGPYEQYF. The CDR3 DNA reads as TGTGCCAGCAGCTCTCAGGGGCCCTACGAGCAGTACTTC.

V gene TRBV6-1 combines with J gene TRBJ1-1, with 12 nucleotides matching TRBD1. Trimming took 4 bases from V and 4 from J; bases not matched to a gene: 10. The CDR3 runs 17 residues. Germline V CDR1 and CDR2: MNHNS, SASEGT. For the CDR3, the DNA is TGTGCCAGCAGTGCCCGCCCGGGACAGGGGGCTAGCACTGAAGCTTTCTTT. Protein: CASSARPGQGASTEAFF.

The chain is built from TRBV7-9 and TRBJ2-7, with a weak D call TRBD2 (5 bases). Trimming stripped 4 bases from V and 2 bases from J, with 9 bases between. CDR1 is SEHNR, CDR2 FQNEAQ, per germline (reference sequence). The CDR3 contains 13 residues. The CDR3 DNA reads as TGTGCCAGCAGCTGGGGAGACCCCTACGAGCAGTACTTC. This codes for CASSWGDPYEQYF. Looking up the rest from reference TRBV7-9 and TRBJ2-7 gives the full variable domain: DTGVSQNPRHKITKRGQNVTFRCDPISEHNRLYWYRQTLGQGPEFLTYFQNEAQLEKSRLLSDRFSAERPKGSFSTLEIQRTEQGDSAMYLCASSWGDPYEQYFGPGTRLTVT.

The chain combines TRBV2 with TRBJ1-3; tentative D call: TRBD1 (5 bases). Germline V CDR1 and CDR2: SNHLY, FYNNEI. The CDR3 extends over 15 amino acids. V shed 2 bases and J shed 4 bases, with 12 bases lying between them. CDR3 sequence reads: CASSEQGRSGNTIYF. DNA for the CDR3: TGTGCCAGCAGTGAACAGGGCAGGTCCGGAAACACCATATATTTT.

The genes are TRBV5-4 and TRBJ2-3; TRBD2 matches at 12 bases. The CDR3 extends over 16 amino acids. Trimming cost V 3 bases and J 4 bases; bases outside gene matches: 6. The germline V gene encodes CDR1 SGHNT and CDR2 YYREEE (reference sequence). CDR3 sequence reads: CASSSRTSGIADTQYF. The DNA for the CDR3 is TGTGCCAGCAGCTCAAGGACTAGCGGGATCGCAGATACGCAGTATTTT.

CDR3 nucleotide sequence: TGTGCCAGCAGTAGCGGGCGCGATTACGAGCAGTACTTC. As protein: CASSSGRDYEQYF. This chain joins TRBV25-1 and TRBJ2-7; D is possibly TRBD2 (6 bases). Trimming pared 5 bases from V and 4 bases from J, leaving 12 bases between. The CDR3 is 13 amino acids. CDR1 is MGHDK and CDR2 is SYGVNS in the germline V gene.

This clone was observed a single time. The rearrangement links TRBV5-4 to TRBJ2-3, with 8 nucleotides matching TRBD2. Germline V gives CDR1 SGHNT, CDR2 YYREEE (reference sequence). The CDR3 extends over 16 amino acids. The V gene end was trimmed by 2 bases and the J gene end by 1 base; junction bases not matched to a gene: 6. This chain's CDR3 is CASSFGGALGTDTQYF. The CDR3 bases are TGTGCCAGCAGCTTCGGGGGGGCCTTGGGCACAGATACGCAGTATTTT.

This chain connects TRBV7-9 to TRBJ1-4; D gene uncertain. V shed 1 base and J shed 5 bases, with 17 bases lying between them. There are 17 residues in the CDR3. The germline gives CDR1 SEHNR, CDR2 FQNEAQ (reference sequence). In DNA, the CDR3 is TGTGCCAGCAGCTTAGTAGGGTTAAGAGGGAACAATGAAAAACTGTTTTTT. Translated: CASSLVGLRGNNEKLFF.

This chain uses TRBV4-1 with TRBJ2-3; 9 nucleotides match TRBD2. The ends lost 4 bases at V and 1 base at J; junction bases unmatched: 6. Germline V CDR1 and CDR2: MGHRA, YSYEKL. This CDR3 is built from 16 residues. The DNA for the CDR3 is TGCGCCAGCAGCCCAGAAATAGCGGGAGGCACAGATACGCAGTATTTT. This sequence encodes CASSPEIAGGTDTQYF.

This clone was recorded once. The rearrangement joins TRBV2 to TRBJ2-1; the match to TRBD2 covers 12 bases. The CDR3 contains 16 residues. Germline lookup yields CDR1 SNHLY and CDR2 FYNNEI. V shed 4 bases and J 2 bases; nucleotides not matched to a gene: 3. For the CDR3, the DNA is TGTGCCAGCAGTGGACTAGCGGGAGACACCTACAATGAGCAGTTCTTC. Translating it yields CASSGLAGDTYNEQFF. The whole variable domain, remainder taken from reference TRBV2 and TRBJ2-1, is EPEVTQTPSHQVTQMGQEVILRCVPISNHLYFYWYRQILGQKVEFLVSFYNNEISEKSEIFDDQFSVERPDGSNFTLKIRSTKLEDSAMYFCASSGLAGDTYNEQFFGPGTRLTVL.